The 24 T cell receptor beta chains given below trace back to one sample, sequenced in a study of technical replicates of blood from four donors. The assay was immunoSEQ multiplex PCR, and TCRdb's table has in-frame clones only and misses some. The data show under 90,000 clones, 93% seen once. The sample was T cells isolated from PBMCs. The receptor source for this set is a human donor in good health.

This clone was observed a few times. The chain couples TRBV7-9 to TRBJ1-4; weak D call: TRBD1 (5 bases). V lost 2 bases to trimming and J lost 8 bases, with 9 bases between them. This CDR3 is 13 amino acids long. Germline assignment: CDR1 SEHNR and CDR2 FQNEAQ (reference sequence). DNA for the CDR3: TGTGCCAGCAGCTTATCGCCAGGGGAAAAACTGTTTTTT. Its protein product is CASSLSPGEKLFF.

This clone was seen just once. The rearrangement joins TRBV4-2 to TRBJ1-2; TRBD1 matches 10 bases. Germline assignment: CDR1 LGHNA and CDR2 YNFKEQ. J lost 5 bases, V lost 4 bases, and 4 bases had no gene match. The CDR3 sequence is 14 residues long. The CDR3 sequence is CASSPSDRGYGYTF. The CDR3 DNA is TGTGCCAGCAGCCCCTCGGACAGGGGGTATGGCTACACCTTC.

CDR3 bases: TGTGCCAGCAGTGAAGGCAGGGGGAACAATCAGCCCCAGCATTTT. It specifies CASSEGRGNNQPQHF. This chain uses TRBV2 with TRBJ1-5, with 7 bases matching TRBD1. CDR1 is SNHLY and CDR2 is FYNNEI in the germline V gene. This CDR3 is built from 15 residues. V shed 1 base and J 3 bases; nucleotides not matched to a gene: 3.

V gene TRBV10-3 combines with J gene TRBJ1-6; 7 bases map to TRBD1. With V trimmed by 3 bases and J by 8 bases, 10 bases remained unmatched. Germline V gene data show CDR1 as ENHRY and CDR2 as SYGVKD. This CDR3 has 16 amino acids. The CDR3 sequence: CAISEMGRQGHSPLHF. CDR3 bases: TGTGCCATCAGTGAAATGGGTCGACAGGGACATTCACCCCTCCACTTT.

This chain uses TRBV11-2 with TRBJ1-1; no definite D call. CDR1 SGHAT and CDR2 FQNNGV come from the germline V gene. This CDR3 comprises 14 residues. Trimming took 4 bases from V and 2 from J, leaving 11 bases between them. The CDR3 loop is CASSSMSANTEAFF. Here the CDR3 DNA reads TGTGCCAGCAGCTCTATGAGCGCCAACACTGAAGCTTTCTTT.

This chain joins TRBV15 and TRBJ2-1, with TRBD1 as a possible D gene (6 bases). The CDR3 runs 14 residues. Germline CDR1 reads LNHNV; CDR2 reads YYDKDF (reference sequence). V dropped 1 base and J dropped 5 bases, with 9 bases sitting between them. CDR3 amino acids: CATSRGQEHNEQFF. CDR3 in DNA: TGTGCCACCAGCAGAGGACAGGAACACAATGAGCAGTTCTTC.

The chain uses TRBV6-5 and TRBJ1-2; perhaps TRBD1 as D (6 bases). V was shortened by 7 bases and J by 4 bases, with 16 bases between the two germline ends. Germline CDR1 is MNHEY and CDR2 is SVGAGI. The CDR3 has 14 residues. The CDR3 spells CASTGQRDSYGYTF. In DNA form, the CDR3 reads TGTGCCAGCACCGGACAGCGAGATAGCTATGGCTACACCTTC.

The gene calls are TRBV18 and TRBJ1-2, with unresolved D. Germline V gene data show CDR1 as KGHSH and CDR2 as LQKENI. V was pared by 2 bases and J by 2 bases, with 6 bases between. This CDR3 has 13 residues. The CDR3 nucleotides read TGTGCCAGCTCACCAGGAGAAAACTATGGCTACACCTTC. Its translation is CASSPGENYGYTF.

This clone was observed once. The chain is built from TRBV27 and TRBJ2-1, with D maybe TRBD2 (5 bases). Deletions cut 0 bases from V and 6 bases from J, with 12 bases between. This CDR3 has 15 residues. Germline CDR1 MNHEY, CDR2 SMNVEV (reference sequence). In DNA, the CDR3 is TGTGCCAGCAGTTTATCTCATGTAGCGTCCAATGAGCAGTTCTTC. The encoded protein is CASSLSHVASNEQFF.

V and J are TRBV7-8 and TRBJ2-7; 8 bases are shared with TRBD1. This CDR3 contains 15 residues. CDR1 and CDR2 (germline): SGHVS, FQNEAQ. J was trimmed by 1 base and V by 4 bases; bases with no gene match: 6. CDR3: CASSSPGQASYEQYF. CDR3 nucleotides: TGTGCCAGCAGCTCCCCGGGACAGGCTTCCTACGAGCAGTACTTC.

The chain links TRBV28 to TRBJ2-7, with TRBD1 matching over 7 bases. Losses at the gene ends were 1 base for V and 4 bases for J; bases not matched to a gene: 10. This CDR3 has 16 residues. Germline loops: CDR1 MDHEN, CDR2 SYDVKM. In nucleotides, the CDR3 is TGTGCCAGCAGTTTATTACCCCGGACAGGCGGTTACGAGCAGTACTTC. It translates to CASSLLPRTGGYEQYF. The whole variable domain, filled in from reference TRBV28 and TRBJ2-7, reads DVKVTQSSRYLVKRTGEKVFLECVQDMDHENMFWYRQDPGLGLRLIYFSYDVKMKEKGDIPEGYSVSREKKERFSLILESASTNQTSMYLCASSLLPRTGGYEQYFGPGTRLTVT.

This sequence joins TRBV23-1 and TRBJ2-4; 11 bases agree with TRBD1. TRBV23-1 is an ORF for which the function is uncertain. V trimming: 2 bases; J trimming: 4 bases; junction bases outside the gene matches: 19. The CDR3 spans 21 residues. CDR3 loop: CASSQTDTGTGGLGVKNIQYF. The CDR3 bases are TGCGCCAGCAGTCAAACCGACACCGGGACAGGGGGGTTGGGGGTAAAAAACATTCAGTACTTC.

This clone was recorded once. This chain joins TRBV13 and TRBJ1-3, with TRBD1 identical over 7 bases. With V trimmed by 4 bases and J by 4 bases, 4 bases remained unmatched. The CDR3 totals 14 residues. Germline CDR1 PRHDT, CDR2 FYEKMQ (reference sequence). The CDR3 loop is CASSSGTDGNTIYF. The CDR3 DNA follows: TGTGCCAGCAGCTCCGGGACAGACGGAAACACCATATATTTT.

This chain links TRBV10-3 with TRBJ1-6; 9 bases map to TRBD1. The CDR3 has 13 residues. V shed 8 bases and J 7 bases; nucleotides not matched to a gene: 3. Per germline, CDR1 ENHRY and CDR2 SYGVKD. The CDR3 sequence is CAIRGQGNSPLHF. DNA of the CDR3: TGTGCCATCCGGGGACAGGGAAATTCACCCCTCCACTTT.

CDR3 in amino acids: CASSSWQENTEAFF. CDR3 in DNA: TGTGCCAGCAGCTCTTGGCAGGAGAACACTGAAGCTTTCTTT. V usage is TRBV11-2 and J usage is TRBJ1-1, with D uncertain. Germline CDR1 and CDR2: SGHAT and FQNNGV. The CDR3 has 14 amino acids. V dropped 4 bases and J dropped 1 base, with 10 bases sitting between them. The variable domain in full, completed from reference TRBV11-2 and TRBJ1-1, reads EAGVAQSPRYKIIEKRQSVAFWCNPISGHATLYWYQQILGQGPKLLIQFQNNGVVDDSQLPKDRFSAERLKGVDSTLKIQPAKLEDSAVYLCASSSWQENTEAFFGQGTRLTVV.

The chain combines TRBV29-1 with TRBJ2-4, with D perhaps matching TRBD1 (7 bases). V lost 7 bases and J 1 base, leaving 11 bases between the germline ends. There are 13 residues in the CDR3. Germline-derived CDR1 and CDR2 are SQVTM and ANQGSEA. The CDR3 is CSAGGQAKNIQYF. Here the CDR3 DNA reads TGCAGCGCCGGGGGACAGGCCAAAAACATTCAGTACTTC. Using reference TRBV29-1 and TRBJ2-4 for the parts outside the CDR3, the full variable domain is SAVISQKPSRDICQRGTSLTIQCQVDSQVTMMFWYRQQPGQSLTLIATANQGSEATYESGFVIDKFPISRPNLTFSTLTVSNMSPEDSSIYLCSAGGQAKNIQYFGAGTRLSVL.

V gene TRBV5-1 combines with J gene TRBJ1-1; D gene unclear. The CDR3 has 14 amino acids. Between the trimmed V and J ends, which lost 1 base and 1 base, there was a span of 8 bases. Germline V gene lookup returns CDR1 SGHRS and CDR2 YFSETQ. This chain's CDR3 is CASSLIVGNTEAFF. For the CDR3, the DNA is TGCGCCAGCAGCTTGATCGTCGGGAACACTGAAGCTTTCTTT. Using reference TRBV5-1 and TRBJ1-1 for the parts outside the CDR3, the full variable domain is KAGVTQTPRYLIKTRGQQVTLSCSPISGHRSVSWYQQTPGQGLQFLFEYFSETQRNKGNFPGRFSGRQFSNSRSEMNVSTLELGDSALYLCASSLIVGNTEAFFGQGTRLTVV.

V and J are TRBV28 and TRBJ2-2; the D gene is possibly TRBD2 (5 bases). The CDR3 runs 15 residues. The V gene lost 5 bases and the J gene lost 2 bases, with 12 bases spanning the gap. Per the germline V gene, CDR1 is MDHEN and CDR2 is SYDVKM. DNA of the CDR3: TGTGCCAGCAGTCTCGGGATGCGAAACACCGGGGAGCTGTTTTTT. Translated: CASSLGMRNTGELFF.

The CDR3 region is CATMGATLHF. CDR3 coding DNA: TGTGCCACCATGGGGGCGACCCTCCACTTT. V usage is TRBV6-5 and J usage is TRBJ1-6; TRBD1 is a possible D gene (6 bases). Germline CDR1 MNHEY, CDR2 SVGAGI. This CDR3 region has 10 residues. The V end lost 10 bases, the J end lost 14 bases, and 12 bases lay between the germline ends.

The V and J genes are TRBV6-5 and TRBJ1-1; TRBD1 matches 9 bases. The CDR3 loop spans 13 amino acids. Trimming at V came to 8 bases and at J to 4 bases, leaving 5 bases not matched to a gene. CDR1 and CDR2 from the germline V gene are MNHEY and SVGAGI. CDR3 residues: CASGMTGGTEAFF. The DNA of the CDR3 is TGTGCCAGCGGGATGACAGGGGGCACTGAAGCTTTCTTT.

This sequence joins TRBV19 and TRBJ1-5; D ambiguous. Between the trimmed V and J ends, which lost 5 bases and 4 bases, there was a span of 12 bases. This CDR3 comprises 14 residues. The germline V gene has CDR1 LNHDA and CDR2 SQIVND (reference sequence). The DNA for the CDR3 is TGTGCCAGTAGTCTATTGGGAGGGAATCAGCCCCAGCATTTT. This translates into CASSLLGGNQPQHF.

The chain is built from TRBV7-6 and TRBJ1-3, with D hard to call. The germline V gene has CDR1 SGHVS and CDR2 FNYEAQ. The V gene lost 8 bases and the J gene lost 0 bases, with 8 bases spanning the gap. The CDR3 consists of 13 residues. The CDR3 nucleotides read TGTGCCAGCCGGGGAAGCTCTGGAAACACCATATATTTT. Its translation is CASRGSSGNTIYF.

This clone was counted a single time. This rearrangement joins TRBV9 to TRBJ2-6; D may be TRBD1 (6 bases). Germline V gives CDR1 SGDLS, CDR2 YYNGEE. The CDR3 extends over 18 amino acids. The V gene lost 4 bases and the J gene lost 2 bases, with 19 bases spanning the gap. The CDR3 loop is CASSSGLQGATGANVLTF. CDR3 DNA sequence: TGTGCCAGCAGCAGCGGCTTACAGGGCGCGACTGGGGCCAACGTCCTGACTTTC.

The J gene is TRBJ2-7, the V gene TRBV28; D not resolved. The CDR3 extends over 14 amino acids. Trimming took off 2 bases at V and 2 bases at J, with 10 bases between the two ends. The germline V gene has CDR1 MDHEN and CDR2 SYDVKM. The CDR3 bases are TGTGCCAGCAGTTTACATACAGTTACCTACGAGCAGTACTTC. As protein: CASSLHTVTYEQYF.